The 5 T cell receptor beta chains below come from one sample, sequenced in a study of identical twins. One entry per CDR3 protein results from TCRdb running MiXCR on the 5' RACE reads. The repertoire has some 1,700,000 distinct CDR3 sequences, less than 40% of them found once; the top ten carry more than 0.25%. Specimen: cord blood. These receptors all come from a newborn girl in good health.

This clonotype was detected a few times. V usage is TRBV7-2 and J usage is TRBJ2-5, with D possibly being TRBD1 (5 bases). In germline, CDR1 is SGHTA, CDR2 FQGNSA. V gave up 1 base and J gave up 11 bases, with 11 bases separating them. CDR3 length equals 12 residues. Here the CDR3 DNA reads TGTGCCAGCAGCTTAGATGTGGGGCAACAGTACTTC. Translating it yields CASSLDVGQQYF.

A word on this clonotype: One junction end does not reproduce the germline sequence, and a read error may be involved. The chain uses TRBV29-1 and TRBJ1-5, with D unresolved. The V gene's germline CDR1 is SQVTM and CDR2 ANQGSEA. The CDR3 has 13 residues. The CDR3 is CCVVAGSNQPQHF. CDR3 coding DNA: TGCTGCGTTGTAGCAGGAAGCAATCAGCCCCAGCATTTT. Complete variable domain (other parts from reference TRBV29-1 and TRBJ1-5): SAVISQKPSRDICQRGTSLTIQCQVDSQVTMMFWYRQQPGQSLTLIATANQGSEATYESGFVIDKFPISRPNLTFSTLTVSNMSPEDSSIYLCCVVAGSNQPQHFGDGTRLSIL.

For this clonotype: No DNA is shown, since the ends of the CDR3 on it are uncertain; the CDR3 is the one TCRdb lists. The chain recombines TRBV21-1 with TRBJ2-4; the D call TRBD1 from the table was never checked on the DNA. TRBV21-1 is described as a pseudogene. The CDR3 is 19 residues long, counting both termini. The CDR3 sequence is CASSKVATGNRTAKNIQYF.

The table lists this clonotype with a few counts. J is TRBJ2-1 and V is TRBV5-6; tentatively, D is TRBD1 or TRBD2 (5 bases each). Trimming shortened V by 5 bases and J by 10 bases, and 10 bases separated the two germline ends. The germline gives CDR1 SGHDT, CDR2 YYEEEE. The CDR3 extends over 11 amino acids. CDR3 protein: CASRAGTEQFF. DNA of the CDR3: TGTGCCAGCAGGGCCGGGACGGAGCAGTTCTTC.

This clonotype was seen a few times. The rearrangement uses TRBV6-1 and TRBJ1-5, with D hard to call. Between the trimmed V and J ends, which lost 1 base and 7 bases, there was a span of 11 bases. Germline lookup yields CDR1 MNHNS and CDR2 SASEGT. This CDR3 is 14 amino acids long. This CDR3 reads CASSEDGRRQPQHF. CDR3 sequence (DNA): TGTGCCAGCAGTGAAGATGGGAGGCGGCAGCCCCAGCATTTT.